This T cell receptor beta chain was sequenced in a study of T cell changes during pregnancy in multiple sclerosis (dated by TCRdb to 2018 to 2020). Background on the whole study: Changes in the T cell repertoire over the course of pregnancy were examined in this study in women with multiple sclerosis.

Cut back by 5 bases and 4 bases, the V and J ends lie 12 bases apart. CDR1 LNHDA and CDR2 SQIVND were looked up in the germline V gene (reference sequence). The CDR3 spans 13 residues, from the cysteine through the phenylalanine. Only the CDR3 region is kept as DNA, spanning 39 bases read in frame from base 1. About this clone itself: What this receptor recognizes is not known. Base-call qualities are not available, and no considerably larger clone is one nucleotide away. Other DNA sequences of this sample code for an identical CDR3.

The library was obtained by the immunoSEQ multiplex PCR assay. TCRdb took over this immuneACCESS table, retaining in-frame rearrangements with V and J assigned. Such tables are incomplete; in checked studies, under half of the missing clones stem from an unresolved V gene, and the remainder is unexplained. Recorded for this sample are around 130,000 clones; about 96% of them occurred a single time. The ten biggest clones cover over 0.35% of the sample. The rearranged segments are TRBV19 and TRBJ2-7; the best D guess is TRBD1, with 6 bases matching. The sequence was collected from a female donor with multiple sclerosis, enrolled in a pregnancy study. The sequencing here drew on peripheral blood, taken after pregnancy. The CDR3 corresponds to CASSLAGTYEQYF. The nucleotide sequence is given as TGTGCCAGTAGTTTGGCAGGGACATACGAGCAGTACTTC.